This TCR beta chain derives from a study of CXCR3-negative and CXCR3-positive naive CD8 T cells (dated 2019 in TCRdb). With regard to the full study: In total, 120 million to 150 million TRB reads were obtained, which works out to roughly 1.5 +/- 0.3 million reads per library. Diversity and physicochemical repertoire analyses covered eleven to twelve donors pooled from two independent experiments. For the TRBV-TRBJ cluster analysis, the naive subsets came from 5 donors, while the memory cells came from 3 donors.

Each CD8+ T cell subset was flow-sorted in triplicate, and 250,000 to 350,000 cells per subset were placed directly into RLT lysis buffer. Naive CD8+ T cells were defined stringently as CD45RO-CCR7+CD27+CD95- to exclude memory contaminants. Using standard density gradient centrifugation, peripheral blood mononuclear cells were isolated from buffy coats. A FACSAria III was used to flow-sort naive CD8+ T cells into CXCR3-negative and CXCR3-positive populations. Total RNA was extracted from sorted cells with an RNeasy Mini Kit. Sequencing instrument: NextSeq 550. The Human TCR Profiling Kit (MiLaboratory) was used to make UMI-labeled 5' RACE TRB cDNA libraries. cDNA synthesis used the entire amount of extracted RNA, and PCR amplification then used the entire amount of cDNA produced. The libraries were made side by side, with each library going through the same number of PCR cycles. The authors' pipeline ran thus. With a requirement of at least two reads per UMI, MIGEC and MiXCR extracted about 50,000 +/- 10,000 unique UMI-labeled TRB cDNA molecules per library. An average of roughly 40,000 +/- 10,000 functional in-frame TRB CDR3 nucleotide clonotypes without stop codons was found per library. Diversity metrics, including normalized Shannon-Wiener and Chao1, were computed in VDJtools after downsampling to 5000 UMI-labeled TRB molecules per sample. Clonotype-size-weighted physicochemical properties of the central five CDR3 residues (interaction energy, strength, volume and Kidera factor 4) were computed in VDJtools. TCRdb reprocessed the raw reads; every CDR3 protein sequence is a single record, and DNA is not supplied. These V and J calls derive from TCRdb rather than the authors' analysis. Per the sample table, the count is 150,000 to 180,000 distinct CDR3 sequences. Approximately 0.5% of the sample is in the top ten clones.

The CDR3 starts with the cysteine, ends with the phenylalanine, and has 14 residues. The DNA sequence is not available. From a lookup of the germline V gene, CDR1 and CDR2 are SGHNT and YENEEA. Paper-wide results and their limitations: Naive CXCR3-negative and CXCR3-positive cells from the same donor showed similar TRBV-TRBJ usage, whereas memory cells showed distinct patterns. CXCR3 expression partially decreased after cryopreservation, so most assays used freshly isolated PBMCs. Surface CD5, linked to self-reactivity in mice, was comparable between naive subsets; TCR interaction strength was therefore also inferred from TRB CDR3 physicochemical properties. TRB CDR3s from CXCR3-positive naive cells showed higher hydrophobicity (lower Kidera factor 4), lower energy, and higher strength and volume indices than CXCR3-negative naive cells. Both naive subsets had comparably high repertoire diversity, while memory CD8+ T cells had much lower repertoire diversity.

Comment on this clonotype: Its recognized antigen is unknown.

This receptor was identified in a human donor in good health. Some clones in this sample may be carry-over from other donors' samples. What was sequenced was naive CXCR3+ CD8+ T cells from blood. The meaning of the sample's cell subset or site label: CD45RO-CCR7+CD27+CD95- naive CD8+ T cells expressing CXCR3 (TNR3+). Recombination linked TRBV11-3 to TRBJ2-1; the TRBD2 assignment by TCRdb is unverifiable without DNA. The CDR3 protein is CASSLVGLAVEQFF. Here the CDR3 is joined to the reference TRBV11-3 and TRBJ2-1 genes, and the full variable domain is: EAGVVQSPRYKIIEKKQPVAFWCNPISGHNTLYWYLQNLGQGPELLIRYENEEAVDDSQLPKDRFSAERLKGVDSTLKIQPAELGDSAVYLCASSLVGLAVEQFFGPGTRLTVL.